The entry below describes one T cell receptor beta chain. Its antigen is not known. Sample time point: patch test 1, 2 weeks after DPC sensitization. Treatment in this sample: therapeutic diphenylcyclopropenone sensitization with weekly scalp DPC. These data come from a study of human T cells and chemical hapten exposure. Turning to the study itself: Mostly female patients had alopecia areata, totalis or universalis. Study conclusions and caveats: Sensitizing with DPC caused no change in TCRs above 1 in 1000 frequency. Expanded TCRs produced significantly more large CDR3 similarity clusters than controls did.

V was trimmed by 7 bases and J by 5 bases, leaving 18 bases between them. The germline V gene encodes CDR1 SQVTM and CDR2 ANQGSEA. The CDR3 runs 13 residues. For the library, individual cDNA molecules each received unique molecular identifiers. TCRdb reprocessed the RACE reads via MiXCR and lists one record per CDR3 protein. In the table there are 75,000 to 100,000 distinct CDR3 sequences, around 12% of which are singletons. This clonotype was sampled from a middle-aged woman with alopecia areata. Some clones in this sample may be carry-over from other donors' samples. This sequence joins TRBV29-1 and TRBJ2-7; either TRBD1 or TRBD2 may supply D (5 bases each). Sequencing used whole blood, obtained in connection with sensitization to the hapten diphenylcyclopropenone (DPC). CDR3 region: CSALRDVGNEQYF. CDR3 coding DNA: TGCAGCGCCCTAAGGGACGTAGGGAACGAGCAGTACTTC.